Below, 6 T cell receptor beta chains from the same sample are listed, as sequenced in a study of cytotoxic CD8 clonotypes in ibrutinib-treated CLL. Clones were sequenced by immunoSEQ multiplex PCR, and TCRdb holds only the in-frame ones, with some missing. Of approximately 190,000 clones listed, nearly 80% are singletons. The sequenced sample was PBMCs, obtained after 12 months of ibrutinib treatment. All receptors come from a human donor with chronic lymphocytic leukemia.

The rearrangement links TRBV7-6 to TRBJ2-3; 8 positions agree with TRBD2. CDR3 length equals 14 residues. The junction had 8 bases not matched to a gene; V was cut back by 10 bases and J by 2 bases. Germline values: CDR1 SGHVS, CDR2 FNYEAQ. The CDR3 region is CAITTGGATDTQYF. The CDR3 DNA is TGTGCCATCACTACGGGGGGGGCCACAGATACGCAGTATTTT. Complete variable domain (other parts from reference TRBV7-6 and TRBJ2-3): GAGVSQSPRYKVTKRGQDVALRCDPISGHVSLYWYRQALGQGPEFLTYFNYEAQQDKSGLPNDRFSAERPEGSISTLTIQRTEQRDSAMYRCAITTGGATDTQYFGPGTRLTVL.

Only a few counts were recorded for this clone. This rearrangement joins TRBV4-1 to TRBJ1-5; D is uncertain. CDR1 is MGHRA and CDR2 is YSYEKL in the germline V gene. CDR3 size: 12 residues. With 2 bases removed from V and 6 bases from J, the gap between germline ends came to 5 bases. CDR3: CASSQKGQPQHF. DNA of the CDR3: TGCGCCAGCAGCCAAAAGGGTCAGCCCCAGCATTTT.

This CDR3 is CASSPPRRGGSTDTQYF. CDR3 DNA sequence: TGTGCCAGCTCACCACCGAGACGGGGGGGGTCCACAGATACGCAGTATTTT. V is TRBV18 and J is TRBJ2-3, with 8 bases lining up with TRBD2. There are 17 residues in the CDR3. Germline values: CDR1 KGHSH, CDR2 LQKENI. With 0 bases clipped from V and 2 bases from J, the junction kept 7 bases outside the gene matches. The entire variable domain, with the rest obtained from reference TRBV18 and TRBJ2-3, is as follows: NAGVMQNPRHLVRRRGQEARLRCSPMKGHSHVYWYRQLPEEGLKFMVYLQKENIIDESGMPKERFSAEFPKEGPSILRIQQVVRGDSAAYFCASSPPRRGGSTDTQYFGPGTRLTVL.

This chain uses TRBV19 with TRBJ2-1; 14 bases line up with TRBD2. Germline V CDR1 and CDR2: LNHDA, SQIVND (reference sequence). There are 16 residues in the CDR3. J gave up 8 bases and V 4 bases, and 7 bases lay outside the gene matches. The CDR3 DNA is TGTGCCAGTAGTAGCGGGGGACTAGCGGGAGTGTATGAGCAGTTCTTC. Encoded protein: CASSSGGLAGVYEQFF. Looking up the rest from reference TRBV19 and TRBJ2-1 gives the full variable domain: DGGITQSPKYLFRKEGQNVTLSCEQNLNHDAMYWYRQDPGQGLRLIYYSQIVNDFQKGDIAEGYSVSREKKESFPLTVTSAQKNPTAFYLCASSSGGLAGVYEQFFGPGTRLTVL.

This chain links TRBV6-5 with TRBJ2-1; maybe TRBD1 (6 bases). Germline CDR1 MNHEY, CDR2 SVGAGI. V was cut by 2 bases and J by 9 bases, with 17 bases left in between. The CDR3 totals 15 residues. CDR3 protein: CASSYVDRSIGEQFF. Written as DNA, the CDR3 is TGTGCCAGCAGTTACGTAGACAGGTCGATTGGTGAGCAGTTCTTC.

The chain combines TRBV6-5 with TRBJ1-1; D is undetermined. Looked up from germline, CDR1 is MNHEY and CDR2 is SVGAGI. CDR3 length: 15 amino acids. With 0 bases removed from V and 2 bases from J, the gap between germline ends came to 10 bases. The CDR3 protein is CASSYSTNLNTEAFF. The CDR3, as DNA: TGTGCCAGCAGTTACTCGACTAACCTTAACACTGAAGCTTTCTTT.